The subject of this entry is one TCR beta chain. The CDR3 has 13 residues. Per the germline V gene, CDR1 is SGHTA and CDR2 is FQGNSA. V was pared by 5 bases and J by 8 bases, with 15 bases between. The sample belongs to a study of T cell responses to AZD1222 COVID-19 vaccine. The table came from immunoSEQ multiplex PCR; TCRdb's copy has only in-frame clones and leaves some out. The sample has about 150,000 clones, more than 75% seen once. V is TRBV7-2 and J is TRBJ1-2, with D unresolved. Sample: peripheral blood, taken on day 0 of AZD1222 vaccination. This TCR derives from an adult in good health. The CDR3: CASSPPTLGGYTF. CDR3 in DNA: TGTGCCAGCAGCCCCCCGACACTGGGAGGCTACACCTTC.